A selection of T cell receptor beta chains follows, all from one sample in a study of T cell responses to AZD1222 COVID-19 vaccine. TCRdb keeps only in-frame clones here, not all; method: immunoSEQ multiplex PCR. The sample carries more than 95,000 clones, approximately 90% recorded once. The material sequenced was peripheral blood, taken on day 0 of AZD1222 vaccination. These receptors were collected from an adult in good health. Each CDR3 is given with its conserved first and last residue. D genes are given only for firm matches. The size field is filled for only some rows; it gives once, few, many or a size class.

d_call | j_call | clone_size | v_call | cdr3_aa | cdr3_nt
. | TRBJ2-1 | . | TRBV7-6 | CASSLVSLSGDISYNEQFF | TGTGCCAGCAGCTTAGTCTCATTGTCGGGAGATATTTCCTACAATGAGCAGTTCTTC
TRBD1 | TRBJ1-4 | few | TRBV12-3/TRBV12-4 | CASRGTGGEKLFF | TGTGCCAGCAGGGGGACAGGGGGAGAAAAACTGTTTTTT
. | TRBJ1-1 | . | TRBV5-5 | CASSLGTLNTEAFF | TGTGCCAGCAGCTTGGGAACATTGAACACTGAAGCTTTCTTT
. | TRBJ2-5 | . | TRBV11-2 | CASSFNLGGQETQYF | TGTGCCAGCAGCTTTAACTTGGGGGGCCAAGAGACCCAGTACTTC
. | TRBJ1-2 | . | TRBV28 | CASSDLGDGYTF | TGTGCCAGCAGTGACCTTGGTGATGGCTACACCTTC
TRBD2 | TRBJ2-2 | . | TRBV14 | CASSLGLAVGELFF | TGTGCCAGCAGCCTGGGACTAGCGGTCGGGGAGCTGTTTTTT
. | TRBJ1-1 | once | TRBV6-5 | CASSYTQGRTEAFF | TGTGCCAGCAGTTACACACAGGGACGAACTGAAGCTTTCTTT
TRBD1 | TRBJ1-1 | . | TRBV9 | CASSISGQGATEAFF | TGTGCCAGCAGCATTTCCGGACAGGGGGCGACTGAAGCTTTCTTT
TRBD1 | TRBJ1-2 | . | TRBV5-1 | CASSQGQSSSYGYTF | TGCGCCAGCAGCCAGGGACAGTCCTCGAGCTATGGCTACACCTTC
TRBD1 | TRBJ1-2 | . | TRBV7-2 | CASSSPGTGVIGYTF | TGTGCCAGCAGTTCCCCCGGGACAGGGGTTATAGGCTACACCTTC
TRBD2 | TRBJ2-7 | . | TRBV7-3 | CASSLMGLGKDEQYF | TGTGCCAGCAGCTTAATGGGACTAGGGAAGGACGAGCAGTACTTC
. | TRBJ2-3 | . | TRBV10-3 | CAISPSLETTTDTQYF | TGTGCCATCTCGCCCTCCCTTGAAACAACCACAGATACGCAGTATTTT
TRBD2 | TRBJ2-3 | . | TRBV7-9 | CASSLLAGGAADTQYF | TGTGCCAGCAGCCTCCTAGCGGGAGGAGCGGCAGATACGCAGTATTTT
. | TRBJ2-3 | . | TRBV7-8 | CASSLAPRVQGTDTQYF | TGTGCCAGCAGCTTAGCCCCCCGTGTCCAGGGCACAGATACGCAGTATTTT
TRBD1 | TRBJ2-1 | . | TRBV7-2 | CASSLGPGGSFNEQFF | TGTGCCAGCAGCTTAGGCCCAGGGGGTTCTTTCAATGAGCAGTTCTTC
. | TRBJ2-5 | . | TRBV7-2 | CASSLKGGETQYF | TGTGCCAGCAGCTTAAAAGGCGGGGAGACCCAGTACTTC
. | TRBJ1-6 | . | TRBV30 | CAWSGGQGSPLHF | TGTGCCTGGAGTGGGGGGCAGGGTTCACCCCTCCACTTT
. | TRBJ1-4 | once | TRBV6-5 | CASSPRGPNEKLFF | TGTGCCAGCAGTCCCCGCGGTCCGAATGAAAAACTGTTTTTT
. | TRBJ2-1 | . | TRBV7-3 | CASSLGSSSPQFF | TGTGCCAGCAGCTTAGGGTCTAGCAGTCCCCAGTTCTTC
TRBD1 | TRBJ1-1 | . | TRBV27 | CASRNQGQGEAFF | TGTGCCAGCCGAAACCAGGGACAGGGGGAAGCTTTCTTT
TRBD2 | TRBJ2-7 | once | TRBV7-2 | CASSLVAGASYEQYF | TGTGCCAGCAGCTTGGTAGCGGGAGCTTCTTACGAGCAGTACTTC
TRBD1 | TRBJ1-1 | . | TRBV3-1/TRBV3-2 | CASSRGQVYMNTEAFF | TGTGCCAGCAGCCGAGGACAGGTTTACATGAACACTGAAGCTTTCTTT
. | TRBJ1-1 | . | TRBV5-1 | CASSLAPGLNTEAFF | TGCGCCAGCAGCTTGGCACCGGGCCTCAACACTGAAGCTTTCTTT
. | TRBJ2-2 | . | TRBV24-1 | CATHQNGPTGELFF | TGTGCCACCCACCAGAATGGCCCGACCGGGGAGCTGTTTTTT
TRBD1 | TRBJ2-7 | . | TRBV4-2 | CASSQSPGQGHEQYF | TGTGCCAGCAGCCAAAGCCCGGGACAGGGCCACGAGCAGTACTTC
. | TRBJ1-5 | . | TRBV2 | CASSESAGDNQPQHF | TGTGCCAGCAGTGAATCGGCAGGGGACAATCAGCCCCAGCATTTT
TRBD1 | TRBJ1-1 | . | TRBV4-2 | CASSPMTGRTEAFF | TGTGCCAGCAGCCCGATGACAGGGAGGACTGAAGCTTTCTTT
. | TRBJ1-2 | . | TRBV6-5 | CASSYPDKFYGYTF | TGTGCCAGCAGTTACCCGGACAAATTCTATGGCTACACCTTC
. | TRBJ2-7 | . | TRBV27 | CASSLIAGGRTDEQYF | TGTGCCAGCAGTCTTATAGCTGGGGGGCGCACCGACGAGCAGTACTTC
. | TRBJ1-4 | . | TRBV18 | CASSPTTGIDEKLFF | TGTGCCAGCTCACCGACTACAGGGATCGATGAAAAACTGTTTTTT
. | TRBJ2-1 | once | TRBV28 | CAGAGEYNEQFF | TGTGCCGGCGCGGGCGAATACAATGAGCAGTTCTTC
. | TRBJ2-2 | . | TRBV6-5 | CASTTDTGELFF | TGTGCCAGCACCACAGACACCGGGGAGCTGTTTTTT
TRBD1 | TRBJ1-2 | few | TRBV29-1 | CSVGKGAGGYTF | TGCAGCGTGGGAAAGGGGGCTGGGGGCTACACCTTC
. | TRBJ2-1 | . | TRBV9 | CASSVGYNEQFF | TGTGCCAGCAGCGTAGGGTACAATGAGCAGTTCTTC
. | TRBJ2-7 | once | TRBV6-5 | CASRDDGTPSYEQYF | TGTGCCAGCAGGGACGACGGAACCCCCTCCTACGAGCAGTACTTC
. | TRBJ1-1 | . | TRBV15 | CATSGRDGTDTEAFF | TGTGCCACCAGCGGAAGGGACGGCACCGACACTGAAGCTTTCTTT
. | TRBJ2-3 | . | TRBV2 | CASSGVRVDTQYF | TGTGCCAGCAGTGGAGTCAGGGTCGATACGCAGTATTTT
TRBD1 | TRBJ1-1 | . | TRBV5-6 | CASSLSDRGNTEAFF | TGTGCCAGCAGCTTGTCGGACAGGGGGAACACTGAAGCTTTCTTT
. | TRBJ1-6 | . | TRBV4-3 | CASSQERHSNSPLHF | TGCGCCAGCAGCCAAGAGAGACACTCAAATTCACCCCTCCACTTT
TRBD1 | TRBJ2-7 | . | TRBV5-1 | CASSLGQGASYEQYF | TGCGCCAGCAGCTTGGGACAGGGGGCCTCCTACGAGCAGTACTTC
. | TRBJ2-2 | . | TRBV28 | CASSLVGGGELFF | TGTGCCAGCAGCCTCGTGGGAGGCGGGGAGCTGTTTTTT
TRBD1 | TRBJ2-7 | . | TRBV7-3 | CASSPTGGSYEQYF | TGTGCCAGCAGCCCGACAGGGGGCTCCTACGAGCAGTACTTC
TRBD1 | TRBJ1-3 | . | TRBV7-6 | CASSLGGTGAGNTIYF | TGTGCCAGCAGCTTAGGGGGGACAGGGGCTGGAAACACCATATATTTT
. | TRBJ1-5 | once | TRBV5-1 | CASSSDDSNQPQHF | TGCGCCAGCAGCTCCGACGATAGCAATCAGCCCCAGCATTTT
. | TRBJ2-3 | . | TRBV14 | CASSSMTDTQYF | TGTGCCAGCAGCTCCATGACAGATACGCAGTATTTT
. | TRBJ1-1 | . | TRBV12-2 | CASRSLIIRDGPEAFF | TGTGCAAGTCGCTCCCTAATCATCAGGGACGGCCCTGAAGCTTTCTTT
. | TRBJ2-7 | . | TRBV2 | CASSTGFSYEQYF | TGTGCCAGCAGTACAGGGTTCTCCTACGAGCAGTACTTC
. | TRBJ1-3 | . | TRBV6-5 | CASSPLTASGNTIYF | TGTGCCAGCAGCCCACTGACAGCTTCTGGAAACACCATATATTTT
TRBD1 | TRBJ1-1 | . | TRBV29-1 | CSVRDRGTSEAFF | TGCAGCGTGAGGGACAGGGGGACGTCCGAAGCTTTCTTT
TRBD1 | TRBJ2-7 | . | TRBV6-2/TRBV6-3 | CASSSFGDRRYEQYF | TGTGCCAGCAGTTCCTTCGGGGACAGGAGATACGAGCAGTACTTC
. | TRBJ1-4 | . | TRBV18 | CASSPQGLREKLFF | TGTGCCAGCTCACCACAGGGTCTTAGGGAAAAACTGTTTTTT
. | TRBJ2-3 | . | TRBV7-2 | CASSLDPGQPGDF | TGTGCCAGCAGCTTGGACCCGGGACAGCCGGGGGATTTT
. | TRBJ1-2 | . | TRBV12-3/TRBV12-4 | CASSQTATYGYTF | TGTGCCAGCAGTCAGACAGCGACTTATGGCTACACCTTC
. | TRBJ1-3 | . | TRBV2 | CASKGRSSGNTIYF | TGTGCCAGCAAAGGCAGAAGCTCTGGAAACACCATATATTTT
TRBD2 | TRBJ2-7 | . | TRBV5-1 | CASSLRTSGYEQYF | TGCGCCAGCAGCCTCCGGACTAGCGGTTACGAGCAGTACTTC
TRBD1 | TRBJ2-1 | . | TRBV10-3 | CAIRNRGDNEQFF | TGTGCCATCAGAAACAGGGGGGACAATGAGCAGTTCTTC
TRBD1 | TRBJ1-1 | once | TRBV7-2 | CASSRDREKAFF | TGTGCCAGCAGCCGTGACAGGGAGAAGGCTTTCTTT
TRBD1 | TRBJ2-1 | . | TRBV11-2 | CASSPRDRGHDEQFF | TGTGCCAGCAGCCCCCGGGACAGGGGACATGATGAGCAGTTCTTC
. | TRBJ2-5 | . | TRBV5-4 | CASSPKQGMQETQYF | TGTGCCAGCAGTCCTAAACAGGGTATGCAAGAGACCCAGTACTTC